Shown below are 21 T cell receptor beta chains from a single sample sequenced in a study of blood T cell repertoires in COVID-19 (dated by TCRdb to 2018 to 2021). Libraries were built with the immunoSEQ multiplex PCR assay. TCRdb took this table from immuneACCESS and kept in-frame rearrangements with V and J called. Such tables lack part of the clones; where checked against another copy, unresolved V genes explain under half of the gap, and the rest is unexplained. The sample table contains tens of thousands of clones; only one count was recorded for 82% of them. Of the sample, around 4% is held by the ten largest clones. The sequencing input was peripheral blood. The receptors here all came from a woman aged 55-70 years with acute or convalescent COVID-19.

This clone was observed a single time. This chain connects TRBV5-4 to TRBJ1-3; a possible D gene is TRBD1 (6 bases). The CDR3 has 17 amino acids. Germline loops: CDR1 SGHNT, CDR2 YYREEE (reference sequence). V lost 4 bases and J lost 7, with 24 bases in between. This CDR3 reads CASSLGGRGANGNTIYF. The CDR3 coding sequence is TGTGCCAGCAGCCTGGGTGGCAGGGGAGCGAACGGGAACACCATATATTTT.

The chain employs TRBV29-1 and TRBJ1-4; the D gene is possibly TRBD1 (5 bases). This CDR3 spans 12 amino acids. Germline values: CDR1 SQVTM, CDR2 ANQGSEA. V lost 4 bases and J lost 8, with 11 bases in between. In nucleotides, the CDR3 is TGCAGCGTTGTCGGGGGTCGGGAAAAACTGTTTTTT. Its protein product is CSVVGGREKLFF. The full variable domain, with the rest looked up from reference TRBV29-1 and TRBJ1-4, is SAVISQKPSRDICQRGTSLTIQCQVDSQVTMMFWYRQQPGQSLTLIATANQGSEATYESGFVIDKFPISRPNLTFSTLTVSNMSPEDSSIYLCSVVGGREKLFFGSGTQLSVL.

This chain uses TRBV20-1 with TRBJ1-4, with 9 bases fitting TRBD1. Losses at the gene ends were 3 bases for V and 1 base for J; bases not matched to a gene: 6. The CDR3 is 16 residues long. CDR1 is DFQATT and CDR2 is SNEGSKA in the germline V gene (reference sequence). The CDR3 spells CSASHGGQGTNEKLFF. CDR3 bases: TGCAGTGCTAGTCACGGGGGACAGGGAACTAATGAAAAACTGTTTTTT.

V gene TRBV6-6 combines with J gene TRBJ1-1; 9 bases are a match to TRBD1. The CDR3 is made up of 14 amino acids. With V trimmed by 6 bases and J by 5 bases, 7 bases remained unmatched. CDR1 and CDR2 (germline): MNHNY, SVGAGI (reference sequence). The chain's CDR3 is CASSSGQGWTEAFF. CDR3 nucleotide sequence: TGTGCCAGCAGCTCTGGACAGGGGTGGACTGAAGCTTTCTTT.

The chain recombines TRBV28 with TRBJ1-1; TRBD1 might be the D (6 bases). The length of the CDR3 is 15 residues. V shed 8 bases and J shed 4 bases, with 20 bases lying between them. Germline V CDR1 and CDR2: MDHEN, SYDVKM. CDR3 residues: CASGVWLGASTEAFF. Written as DNA, the CDR3 is TGTGCCAGCGGGGTTTGGTTGGGGGCCAGCACTGAAGCTTTCTTT.

This rearrangement joins TRBV7-3 to TRBJ2-5; TRBD2 might be the D (6 bases). Germline V gene lookup returns CDR1 SGHTA and CDR2 FQGTGA. Trimming cost V 1 base and J 5 bases, with 14 bases left between them. The CDR3 totals 15 residues. This chain's CDR3 is CASSLSPTSWETQYF. Written as DNA, the CDR3 is TGTGCCAGCAGCTTAAGCCCGACTAGTTGGGAGACCCAGTACTTC.

This chain links TRBV7-9 with TRBJ1-4; D gene uncertain. Germline values: CDR1 SEHNR, CDR2 FQNEAQ (reference sequence). The V and J ends lost 6 bases and 5 bases respectively, with 4 bases between them. The length of the CDR3 is 11 residues. CDR3 region: CASSINEKLFF. DNA of the CDR3: TGTGCCAGCAGTATCAATGAAAAACTGTTTTTT. The complete variable domain, with remaining parts taken from reference TRBV7-9 and TRBJ1-4, reads DTGVSQNPRHKITKRGQNVTFRCDPISEHNRLYWYRQTLGQGPEFLTYFQNEAQLEKSRLLSDRFSAERPKGSFSTLEIQRTEQGDSAMYLCASSINEKLFFGSGTQLSVL.

The chain has TRBV21-1 and TRBJ1-2. TRBV21-1 is a pseudogene segment. The CDR3 has 15 amino acids. DNA for the CDR3: TGTGCCAGCAGCACCCAAAAGCTTCAAAACTATGGCTACACCTTC. Amino acid sequence: CASSTQKLQNYGYTF.

The chain carries TRBV3-1 (or the pseudogene TRBV3-2) and TRBJ1-5, with 7 bases aligning to TRBD1. Germline lookup yields CDR1 LGHDT and CDR2 YNNKEL (reference sequence). This CDR3 is 15 amino acids long. V shed 1 base and J 2 bases; nucleotides not matched to a gene: 2. The CDR3: CASSQAGQGNQPQHF. The CDR3 DNA follows: TGTGCCAGCAGCCAAGCTGGACAGGGCAATCAGCCCCAGCATTTT.

The chain carries TRBV7-2 and TRBJ2-5; perhaps TRBD2 as D (6 bases). Germline values: CDR1 SGHTA, CDR2 FQGNSA. The CDR3 has 14 residues. Deletions cut 5 bases from V and 4 bases from J, with 14 bases between. The CDR3 protein is CASSPLRGGETQYF. The CDR3 DNA follows: TGTGCCAGCAGCCCCTTACGGGGAGGAGAGACCCAGTACTTC.

On this clone itself: Here the CDR3 omits its conserved ending phenylalanine or tryptophan, so a read error is the likely source. The DNA is omitted, as the CDR3 cannot be located on it reliably, and the CDR3 follows TCRdb's listing. The chain uses TRBV10-2 and TRBJ2-7; the D call of TRBD2 is as the table states it, not checked on the DNA. The CDR3 length is 15 residues, termini included. Germline V gene sequence: CDR1 WSHSY, CDR2 SAAADI. CDR3 residues: CASSDPGTSYHQLTL.

The V call is TRBV19, the J call TRBJ1-5; D is perhaps TRBD1 (6 bases). The V end lost 3 bases, the J end lost 1 base, and 16 bases lay between the germline ends. Germline CDR1 reads LNHDA; CDR2 reads SQIVND (reference sequence). The CDR3 runs to 17 residues. CDR3 sequence reads: CASSMIPGTLSNQPQHF. The CDR3 DNA reads as TGTGCCAGTAGTATGATTCCCGGGACACTAAGCAATCAGCCCCAGCATTTT.

The chain couples TRBV30 to TRBJ1-5, with D perhaps matching TRBD1 (5 bases). V lost 1 base, J lost 9 bases, and 16 bases lay in between. This CDR3 contains 14 residues. Germline V gives CDR1 GTSNPN, CDR2 SVGIG (reference sequence). The chain's CDR3 is CAWSGLSAGWPQHF. CDR3 in DNA: TGTGCCTGGAGTGGGTTGTCCGCAGGGTGGCCCCAGCATTTT.

The chain recombines TRBV10-2 with TRBJ2-2; 10 bases map to TRBD2. The CDR3 runs to 13 residues. Trimming removed 4 bases from V and 7 bases from J; junction bases left unmatched: 0. The germline gives CDR1 WSHSY, CDR2 SAAADI. CDR3 protein: CASSVAGGGELFF. CDR3 DNA: TGCGCCAGCAGTGTAGCGGGAGGCGGGGAGCTGTTTTTT.

The V call is TRBV3-1 (or the pseudogene TRBV3-2), the J call TRBJ2-1; the match to TRBD1 covers 8 bases. In germline, CDR1 is LGHDT, CDR2 YNNKEL (reference sequence). V gave up 2 bases and J gave up 3 bases; unmatched junction bases: 9. This CDR3 is 17 amino acids long. CDR3 sequence reads: CASSQSRDRNFYNEQFF. The CDR3 DNA is TGTGCCAGCAGCCAATCCCGGGACAGGAATTTCTACAATGAGCAGTTCTTC.

This chain joins TRBV18 and TRBJ1-1; D call uncertain. Trimming shortened V by 1 base and J by 7 bases, and 10 bases separated the two germline ends. The germline CDR1 and CDR2 sequences are KGHSH and LQKENI. This CDR3 is built from 13 residues. DNA of the CDR3: TGTGCCAGCTCACCACTCTCGACAAATGAAGCTTTCTTT. It is translated as CASSPLSTNEAFF.

The chain links TRBV30 to TRBJ1-1; TRBD1 might be the D (5 bases). Between the trimmed V and J ends, which lost 1 base and 1 base, there was a span of 7 bases. Germline V CDR1 and CDR2: GTSNPN, SVGIG (reference sequence). The CDR3 consists of 13 residues. The CDR3 spells CAWSADTNTEAFF. CDR3 coding DNA: TGTGCCTGGAGTGCGGACACGAACACTGAAGCTTTCTTT.

This clone occurred once. For the CDR3, the DNA is TGTGCCAGCAGCCGTCTGTCCGACAGGAGCTATGGCTACACCTTC. This sequence encodes CASSRLSDRSYGYTF. This chain links TRBV7-9 with TRBJ1-2, with a weak D call TRBD1 (6 bases). Germline CDR1 and CDR2: SEHNR and FQNEAQ (reference sequence). V lost 5 bases and J 4 bases, leaving 17 bases between the germline ends. The CDR3 spans 15 residues.

V and J are TRBV10-2 and TRBJ1-4, with 7 bases lining up with TRBD1. This CDR3 has 14 residues. With 3 bases clipped from V and 10 bases from J, the junction kept 8 bases outside the gene matches. Germline V CDR1 and CDR2: WSHSY, SAAADI. The CDR3 nucleotides read TGCGCCAGCAGTGAATCGGAAGGGGGCGGAAAACTGTTTTTT. Protein product: CASSESEGGGKLFF.

This clone was recorded a few times. J is TRBJ2-7 and V is TRBV5-1; no firm D call. Trimming took 0 bases from V and 6 from J, leaving 13 bases between them. Germline assignment: CDR1 SGHRS and CDR2 YFSETQ. There are 14 residues in the CDR3. Here the CDR3 reads CASSLAFGSLEQYF. The CDR3 DNA is TGCGCCAGCAGCTTGGCTTTCGGTTCCCTCGAGCAGTACTTC.

This clone was observed a handful of times. The chain uses TRBV28 and TRBJ1-3, with D maybe TRBD1 (6 bases). CDR3 length: 18 amino acids. Germline CDR1 is MDHEN and CDR2 is SYDVKM. Trimming stripped 5 bases from V and 3 bases from J, with 23 bases between. This chain's CDR3 is CASSPIGKTGLIGNTIYF. The CDR3 DNA sequence: TGTGCCAGCAGTCCTATTGGAAAAACAGGGCTCATTGGAAACACCATATATTTT.